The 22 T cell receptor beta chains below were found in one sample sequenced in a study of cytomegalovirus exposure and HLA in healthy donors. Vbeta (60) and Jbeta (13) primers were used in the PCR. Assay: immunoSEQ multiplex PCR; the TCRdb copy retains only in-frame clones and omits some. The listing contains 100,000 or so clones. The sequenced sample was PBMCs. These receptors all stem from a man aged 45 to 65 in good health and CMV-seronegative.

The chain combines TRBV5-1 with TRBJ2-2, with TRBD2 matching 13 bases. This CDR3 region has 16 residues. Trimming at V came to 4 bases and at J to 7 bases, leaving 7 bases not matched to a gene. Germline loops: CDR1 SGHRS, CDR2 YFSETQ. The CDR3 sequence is CASSPGTSGNHGELFF. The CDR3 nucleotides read TGCGCCAGCAGCCCGGGGACTAGCGGGAATCACGGGGAGCTGTTTTTT.

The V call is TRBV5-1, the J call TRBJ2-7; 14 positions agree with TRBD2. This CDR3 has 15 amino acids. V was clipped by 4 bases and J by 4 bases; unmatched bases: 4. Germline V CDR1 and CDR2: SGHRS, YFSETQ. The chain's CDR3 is CASSGGTSGSYEQYF. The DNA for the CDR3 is TGCGCCAGCAGCGGGGGGACTAGCGGGAGTTACGAGCAGTACTTC. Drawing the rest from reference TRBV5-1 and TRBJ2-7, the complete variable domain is KAGVTQTPRYLIKTRGQQVTLSCSPISGHRSVSWYQQTPGQGLQFLFEYFSETQRNKGNFPGRFSGRQFSNSRSEMNVSTLELGDSALYLCASSGGTSGSYEQYFGPGTRLTVT.

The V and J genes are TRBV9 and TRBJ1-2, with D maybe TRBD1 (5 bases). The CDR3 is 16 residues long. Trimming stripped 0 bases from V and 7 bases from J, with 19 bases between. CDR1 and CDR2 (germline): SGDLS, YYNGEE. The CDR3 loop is CASSVAIEGHGGGYTF. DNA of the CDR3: TGTGCCAGCAGCGTAGCAATCGAGGGGCACGGGGGTGGCTACACCTTC. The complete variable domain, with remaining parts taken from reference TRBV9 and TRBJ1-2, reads DSGVTQTPKHLITATGQRVTLRCSPRSGDLSVYWYQQSLDQGLQFLIQYYNGEERAKGNILERFSAQQFPDLHSELNLSSLELGDSALYFCASSVAIEGHGGGYTFGSGTRLTVV.

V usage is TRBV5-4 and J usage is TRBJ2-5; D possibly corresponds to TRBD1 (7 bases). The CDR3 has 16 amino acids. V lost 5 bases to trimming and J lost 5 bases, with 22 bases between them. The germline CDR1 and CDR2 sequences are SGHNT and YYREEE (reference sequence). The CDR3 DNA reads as TGTGCCAGCAGAAATACCGACAGGGACTCAAGGGAGACCCAGTACTTC. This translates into CASRNTDRDSRETQYF.

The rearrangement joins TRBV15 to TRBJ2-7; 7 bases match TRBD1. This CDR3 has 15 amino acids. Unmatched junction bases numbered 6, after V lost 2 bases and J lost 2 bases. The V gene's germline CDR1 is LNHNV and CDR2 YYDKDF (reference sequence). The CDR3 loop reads CATSRSGTETYEQYF. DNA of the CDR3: TGTGCCACCAGCAGATCCGGGACAGAAACCTACGAGCAGTACTTC.

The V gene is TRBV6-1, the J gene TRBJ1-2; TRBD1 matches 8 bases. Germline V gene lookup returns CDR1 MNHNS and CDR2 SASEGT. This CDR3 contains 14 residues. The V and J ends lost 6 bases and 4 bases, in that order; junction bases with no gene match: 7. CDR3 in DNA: TGTGCCAGCAGCACGGGACAGGAGTTCTATGGCTACACCTTC. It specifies CASSTGQEFYGYTF.

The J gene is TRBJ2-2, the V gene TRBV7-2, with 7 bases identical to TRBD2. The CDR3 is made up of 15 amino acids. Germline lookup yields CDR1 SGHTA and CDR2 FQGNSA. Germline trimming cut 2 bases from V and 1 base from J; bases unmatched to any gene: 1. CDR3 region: CASSLKRENTGELFF. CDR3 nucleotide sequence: TGTGCCAGCAGCTTAAAGCGGGAGAACACCGGGGAGCTGTTTTTT.

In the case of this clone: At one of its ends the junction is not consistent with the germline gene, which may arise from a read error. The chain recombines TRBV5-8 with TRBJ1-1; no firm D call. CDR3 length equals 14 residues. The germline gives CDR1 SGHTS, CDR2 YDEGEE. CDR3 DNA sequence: TGTGCCGGCAGCTTGGCCCGGGGGAACACTGAAGCTTTCTTT. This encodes CAGSLARGNTEAFF.

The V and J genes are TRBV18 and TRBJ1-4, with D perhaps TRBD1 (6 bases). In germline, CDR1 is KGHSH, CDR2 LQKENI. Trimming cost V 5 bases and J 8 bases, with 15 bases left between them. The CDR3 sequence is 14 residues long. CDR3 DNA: TGTGCCAGCTCAGTCCAGGGGATTGGCGAAAAACTGTTTTTT. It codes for CASSVQGIGEKLFF. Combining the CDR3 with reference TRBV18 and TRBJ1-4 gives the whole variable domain NAGVMQNPRHLVRRRGQEARLRCSPMKGHSHVYWYRQLPEEGLKFMVYLQKENIIDESGMPKERFSAEFPKEGPSILRIQQVVRGDSAAYFCASSVQGIGEKLFFGSGTQLSVL.

The CDR3 DNA sequence: TGTGCCAGCAGCAGCGGGACAGGGGGCAGGGAGACCCAGTACTTC. Translation gives CASSSGTGGRETQYF. The V and J genes are TRBV27 and TRBJ2-5, with TRBD1 matching 12 bases. The CDR3 loop spans 15 amino acids. Germline-derived CDR1 and CDR2 are MNHEY and SMNVEV (reference sequence). Losses at the gene ends were 6 bases for V and 5 bases for J; bases not matched to a gene: 7.

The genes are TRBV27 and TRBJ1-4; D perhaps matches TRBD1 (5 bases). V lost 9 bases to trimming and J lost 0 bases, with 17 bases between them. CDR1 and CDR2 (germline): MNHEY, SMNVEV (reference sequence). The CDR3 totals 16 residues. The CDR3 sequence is CASTSGWGTTNEKLFF. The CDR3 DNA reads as TGTGCCAGTACCTCAGGGTGGGGAACAACTAATGAAAAACTGTTTTTT.

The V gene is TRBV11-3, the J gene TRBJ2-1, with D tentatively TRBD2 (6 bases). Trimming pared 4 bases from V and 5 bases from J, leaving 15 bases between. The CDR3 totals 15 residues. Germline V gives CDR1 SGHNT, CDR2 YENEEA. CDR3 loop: CASSSPLERDNEQFF. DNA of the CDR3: TGTGCCAGCAGCTCCCCCCTGGAGCGGGACAATGAGCAGTTCTTC.

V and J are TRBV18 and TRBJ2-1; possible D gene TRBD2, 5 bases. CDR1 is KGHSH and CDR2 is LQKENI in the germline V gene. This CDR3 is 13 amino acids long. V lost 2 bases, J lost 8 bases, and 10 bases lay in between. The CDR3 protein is CASSPRPRDEQFF. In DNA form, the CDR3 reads TGTGCCAGCTCACCAAGACCGAGGGATGAGCAGTTCTTC.

The CDR3 nucleotides read TGTGCCAGCAGCCGGGGGGCTCGTTACGAGCAGTACTTC. Amino acids: CASSRGARYEQYF. The chain links TRBV7-2 to TRBJ2-7, with TRBD2 as a possible D gene (7 bases). The V gene lost 5 bases and the J gene lost 4 bases, with 12 bases spanning the gap. There are 13 residues in the CDR3. Germline V lookup: CDR1 SGHTA, CDR2 FQGNSA.

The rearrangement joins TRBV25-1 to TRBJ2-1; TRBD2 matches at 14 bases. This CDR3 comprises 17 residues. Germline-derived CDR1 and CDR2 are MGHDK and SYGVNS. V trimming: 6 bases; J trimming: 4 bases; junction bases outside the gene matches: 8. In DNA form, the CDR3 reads TGTGCCAGCAGCGGACTAGCGGGAGGCAGCTTTTACAATGAGCAGTTCTTC. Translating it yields CASSGLAGGSFYNEQFF.

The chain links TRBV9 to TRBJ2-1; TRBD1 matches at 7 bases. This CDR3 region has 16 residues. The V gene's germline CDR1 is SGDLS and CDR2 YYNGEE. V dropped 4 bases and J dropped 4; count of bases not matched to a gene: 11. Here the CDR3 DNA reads TGTGCCAGCAGCCCCCGCCCGGACAGGAATTACAATGAGCAGTTCTTC. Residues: CASSPRPDRNYNEQFF.

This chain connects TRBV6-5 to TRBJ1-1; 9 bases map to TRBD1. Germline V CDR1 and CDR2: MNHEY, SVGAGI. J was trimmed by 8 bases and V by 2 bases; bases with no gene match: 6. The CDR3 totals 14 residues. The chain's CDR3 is CASSYPPGQGEAFF. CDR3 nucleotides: TGTGCCAGCAGTTACCCTCCGGGACAGGGAGAAGCTTTCTTT.

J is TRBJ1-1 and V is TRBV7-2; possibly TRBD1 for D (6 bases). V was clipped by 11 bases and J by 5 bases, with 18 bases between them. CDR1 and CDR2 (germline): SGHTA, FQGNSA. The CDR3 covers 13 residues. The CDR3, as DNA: TGTGCCTCCAAGGGGGGGCAGTTGACTGAAGCTTTCTTT. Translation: CASKGGQLTEAFF.

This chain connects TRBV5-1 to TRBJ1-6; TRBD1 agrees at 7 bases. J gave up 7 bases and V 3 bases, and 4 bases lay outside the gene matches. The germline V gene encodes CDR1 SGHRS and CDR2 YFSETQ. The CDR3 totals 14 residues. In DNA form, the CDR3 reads TGCGCCAGCAGCTCGGGACAGCAGAATTCACCCCTCCACTTT. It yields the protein CASSSGQQNSPLHF.

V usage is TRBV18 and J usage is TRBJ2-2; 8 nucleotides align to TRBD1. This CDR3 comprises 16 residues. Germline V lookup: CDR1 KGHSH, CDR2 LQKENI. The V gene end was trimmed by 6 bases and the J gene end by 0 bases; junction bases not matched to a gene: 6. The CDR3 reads CASSDRGRTNTGELFF. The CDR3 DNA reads TGTGCCAGCTCCGACAGGGGACGAACGAACACCGGGGAGCTGTTTTTT.

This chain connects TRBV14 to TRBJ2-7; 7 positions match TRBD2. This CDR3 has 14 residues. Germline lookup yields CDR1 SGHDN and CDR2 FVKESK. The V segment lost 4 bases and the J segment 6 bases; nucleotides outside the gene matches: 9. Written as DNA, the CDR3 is TGTGCCAGCAGCCCTCTGGGACTACAACGCGAGCAGTACTTC. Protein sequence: CASSPLGLQREQYF.

CDR3 sequence reads: CASSDSYGQASYEQYF. The CDR3 DNA reads as TGCGCCAGCAGTGATTCTTACGGTCAGGCCTCCTACGAGCAGTACTTC. The V gene is TRBV10-2, the J gene TRBJ2-7; D is unresolved. This CDR3 contains 16 residues. Germline V gene data show CDR1 as WSHSY and CDR2 as SAAADI. The V and J ends lost 3 bases and 0 bases respectively, with 15 bases between them.